A single sample gave rise to the 10 T cell receptor beta chains below, sequenced in a study of CD8 T cell repertoires and HIV-1 epitope variants. This table comes from immunoSEQ multiplex PCR, and its TCRdb copy is limited to in-frame clones, with some not included. The sample has thousands of clones; over 50% are singletons. Antigens for these TCRs are unknown. Sequencing used cultured CD8+ T cells derived from PBMCs. Source of these receptors: a male donor with HIV.

This sequence joins TRBV19 and TRBJ2-1; a possible D gene is TRBD2 (6 bases). CDR1 and CDR2 from the germline V gene are LNHDA and SQIVND (reference sequence). The CDR3 is made up of 12 amino acids. With 5 bases removed from V and 9 bases from J, the gap between germline ends came to 11 bases. The CDR3 spells CASSFWDFEQFF. DNA of the CDR3: TGTGCCAGTAGTTTTTGGGACTTTGAGCAGTTCTTC. The whole variable domain, remainder taken from reference TRBV19 and TRBJ2-1, is DGGITQSPKYLFRKEGQNVTLSCEQNLNHDAMYWYRQDPGQGLRLIYYSQIVNDFQKGDIAEGYSVSREKKESFPLTVTSAQKNPTAFYLCASSFWDFEQFFGPGTRLTVL.

V usage is TRBV28 and J usage is TRBJ2-7, with D unclear. Per the germline V gene, CDR1 is MDHEN and CDR2 is SYDVKM. This CDR3 has 16 residues. The V and J ends lost 5 bases and 2 bases respectively, with 19 bases between them. The CDR3 is CASSTPRRITTYEQYF. The CDR3 DNA is TGTGCCAGCAGTACTCCCCGCCGGATTACTACCTACGAGCAGTACTTC.

This chain joins TRBV5-4 and TRBJ2-3; D possibly uses TRBD1 or TRBD2 (5 bases each). This CDR3 spans 14 amino acids. The V and J ends lost 4 bases and 4 bases respectively, with 13 bases between them. Per the germline V gene, CDR1 is SGHNT and CDR2 is YYREEE (reference sequence). CDR3: CASSHGTGADTQYF. The CDR3 nucleotides read TGTGCCAGCAGCCACGGGACCGGAGCAGATACGCAGTATTTT.

In nucleotides, the CDR3 is TGTGCCAGCACCGCGGAGGCGAACACTGAAGCTTTCTTT. Encoded protein: CASTAEANTEAFF. The chain employs TRBV7-9 and TRBJ1-1; D is undetermined. Germline CDR1 reads SEHNR; CDR2 reads FQNEAQ (reference sequence). V was shortened by 7 bases and J by 1 base, with 10 bases between the two germline ends. This CDR3 has 13 amino acids.

This chain connects TRBV29-1 to TRBJ2-7, with 8 positions matching TRBD2. V gave up 0 bases and J gave up 4 bases; unmatched junction bases: 14. The CDR3 covers 17 residues. The V gene's germline CDR1 is SQVTM and CDR2 ANQGSEA. The CDR3 sequence is CSVEDYELSGSGYEQYF. CDR3 DNA sequence: TGCAGCGTTGAAGATTACGAACTGAGCGGGAGTGGATACGAGCAGTACTTC.

The V call is TRBV2, the J call TRBJ1-5; no definite D call. Trimming shortened V by 7 bases and J by 3 bases, and 19 bases separated the two germline ends. This CDR3 is built from 16 residues. The V gene's germline CDR1 is SNHLY and CDR2 FYNNEI. The CDR3: CASTRDEGRYNQPQHF. CDR3 nucleotide sequence: TGTGCCAGCACCCGGGATGAGGGTAGGTACAATCAGCCCCAGCATTTT.

This chain uses TRBV28 with TRBJ1-1; D remains ambiguous. V shed 6 bases and J shed 0 bases, with 17 bases lying between them. CDR3 length: 16 amino acids. CDR1 is MDHEN and CDR2 is SYDVKM in the germline V gene. CDR3 amino acids: CASRTLYGRLNTEAFF. Written as DNA, the CDR3 is TGTGCCAGCAGGACTTTATATGGCAGGCTGAACACTGAAGCTTTCTTT.

This rearrangement joins TRBV6-5 to TRBJ1-2; D unclear. The length of the CDR3 is 14 residues. V gave up 3 bases and J gave up 4 bases, with 12 bases separating them. Per the germline V gene, CDR1 is MNHEY and CDR2 is SVGAGI. This CDR3 is CASSYSIDFYGYTF. The CDR3 DNA reads TGTGCCAGCAGTTATTCGATCGATTTCTATGGCTACACCTTC.

The chain recombines TRBV10-1 with TRBJ1-3; no firm D call. The CDR3 has 15 residues. The germline gives CDR1 WNHNN, CDR2 SYGVQD (reference sequence). Trimming took 7 bases from V and 0 from J, leaving 13 bases between them. DNA of the CDR3: TGCGCCAGCAAGGTAGATCCAAGCTCTGGAAACACCATATATTTT. It encodes CASKVDPSSGNTIYF.

The genes are TRBV28 and TRBJ2-5, with no clear D. Trimming shortened V by 4 bases and J by 1 base, and 13 bases separated the two germline ends. Per the germline V gene, CDR1 is MDHEN and CDR2 is SYDVKM. The CDR3 has 15 residues. CDR3 nucleotides: TGTGCCAGCAGTTCCCCTGACATGTCCCAAGAGACCCAGTACTTC. Translation gives CASSSPDMSQETQYF.